These 16 T cell receptor beta chains were sequenced from one sample in a study of tumor and adjacent non-tumor tissue in lung cancer. RNA was extracted from bulk tissue without any cell sorting. Three rounds of nested PCR, following a modified ARM-PCR protocol, produced the TCRbeta library. TCRdb ran MiXCR on the multiplex PCR reads and lists one entry per CDR3 protein. The table shows 120,000 or so distinct CDR3 sequences, with 66% occurring only once. The specimen was lung tumor tissue. All receptors come from a man between 25 and 39 years old with non-small cell lung cancer.

As for this clonotype: Germline and junction disagree at one end, which may indicate a read error. The rearrangement joins TRBV20-1 to TRBJ2-5; 11 nucleotides line up with TRBD2. CDR3 length equals 15 residues. Per germline, CDR1 DFQATT and CDR2 SNEGSKA (reference sequence). Here the CDR3 reads CSDRLLAGGAETHYF. The CDR3 DNA sequence: TGCAGTGATAGGTTGCTAGCGGGAGGAGCAGAGACCCATTACTTC.

Only a few counts were recorded for this clonotype. V is TRBV5-4 and J is TRBJ1-2; tentatively, D is TRBD1 (5 bases). Between the trimmed V and J ends, which lost 4 bases and 7 bases, there was a span of 17 bases. Germline V lookup: CDR1 SGHNT, CDR2 YYREEE (reference sequence). The CDR3 has 14 amino acids. CDR3 bases: TGTGCCAGCAGCCGGGACCAAATGAGAGGTGGCTACACCTTC. It is translated as CASSRDQMRGGYTF.

About this clonotype: A read error may be the cause here, since a much bigger clone is one base away. This chain links TRBV12-3 or TRBV12-4 with TRBJ1-3, with D uncertain. The CDR3 has 14 amino acids. In nucleotides, the CDR3 is TGTACCAGCAGCTCGACCCTCTCTGGAAACACCATATATTTT. Its protein is CTSSSTLSGNTIYF.

This clonotype was observed many times. V gene TRBV29-1 combines with J gene TRBJ2-5, with 7 bases that match TRBD1. The CDR3 has 13 residues. With V trimmed by 4 bases and J by 1 base, 3 bases remained unmatched. Germline V lookup: CDR1 SQVTM, CDR2 ANQGSEA. CDR3: CSVGGTVQETQYF. The CDR3 bases are TGCAGCGTTGGTGGGACAGTCCAAGAGACCCAGTACTTC.

As regards this clonotype: A much more abundant neighbour one base away suggests this may be a read error. The chain links TRBV6-5 to TRBJ1-1, with 8 bases fitting TRBD1. The CDR3 has 13 amino acids. V was clipped by 4 bases and J by 7 bases; unmatched bases: 5. Germline loops: CDR1 MNHEY, CDR2 SVGAGI. The CDR3 sequence is CASSCGTGNEAFF. The CDR3 coding sequence is TGTGCCAGCAGTTGCGGGACAGGTAATGAAGCTTTCTTT.

As for this clonotype: It may be a read error: a sequence one base away is much more abundant. The chain recombines TRBV12-3 or TRBV12-4 with TRBJ2-2; 8 bases fit TRBD1. The V and J ends lost 6 bases and 6 bases, in that order; junction bases with no gene match: 12. This CDR3 has 16 residues. CDR3 DNA sequence: TGTGCCAGCAGCTACAGGACAGGGTCGGAGCCCGGGGAGCTGTTTTTT. Translated, it gives CASSYRTGSEPGELFF.

The chain links TRBV20-1 to TRBJ2-1; D gene ambiguous. The CDR3 totals 14 residues. CDR1 is DFQATT and CDR2 is SNEGSKA in the germline V gene (reference sequence). CDR3 coding DNA: TGCAATGGCCGAGACTTTGTCTCCTACAATGAGCAGTTCTTC. This codes for CNGRDFVSYNEQFF.

Only a few counts were recorded for this clonotype. Given a much more abundant clone one base away, this may be a read error. The chain is built from TRBV12-3 or TRBV12-4 and TRBJ2-7; 11 nucleotides match TRBD2. The CDR3 sequence is 14 residues long. The CDR3 spells CDSSWGLADYEQYF. The CDR3 DNA reads as TGTGACAGCAGTTGGGGACTAGCGGATTACGAGCAGTACTTC.

The rearrangement joins TRBV18 to TRBJ2-1, with 12 bases matching TRBD2. The trim removed 5 bases at V and 6 bases at J, leaving 5 bases unmatched. This CDR3 comprises 15 residues. Germline assignment: CDR1 KGHSH and CDR2 LQKENI. The CDR3 region has the DNA TGTGCCAGCTCAGGACTAGCGGGATGGTCCAATGAGCAGTTCTTC. Translating it yields CASSGLAGWSNEQFF.

About this clonotype: Relative to the germline gene, one junction end is altered; a read error may explain this. V is TRBV12-3 or TRBV12-4 and J is TRBJ1-1, with D unclear. The CDR3 is 14 amino acids. The CDR3 DNA reads as TGTACCAGCGGTTCTGGACCGGGAATGACTGAAGCTTTCTTT. The encoded protein is CTSGSGPGMTEAFF.

V is TRBV7-3 and J is TRBJ1-2; TRBD1 aligns across 7 bases. Trimming took 7 bases from V and 12 from J; bases not matched to a gene: 11. Germline values: CDR1 SGHTA, CDR2 FQGTGA. The CDR3 runs to 12 residues. CDR3 in amino acids: CASNEDRVRDTF. The CDR3 DNA is TGTGCCAGCAACGAAGACAGGGTTAGAGACACCTTC.

Notes on this clonotype: Just one base apart from a much larger clone, this may be a read error. The J gene is TRBJ2-6, the V gene TRBV20-1, with D possibly matching TRBD1 (5 bases). Germline values: CDR1 DFQATT, CDR2 SNEGSKA (reference sequence). The CDR3 totals 14 residues. The CDR3 loop is CSARGSSGANALTF. CDR3 sequence (DNA): TGCAGTGCTAGAGGGAGCTCTGGGGCCAACGCCCTGACTTTC.

This clonotype showed up many times. This rearrangement joins TRBV20-1 to TRBJ2-7, with D perhaps assigned TRBD1 or TRBD2 (5 bases each). The CDR3 length is 14 residues. Germline CDR1 DFQATT, CDR2 SNEGSKA (reference sequence). Trimming took 1 base from V and 3 from J, leaving 13 bases between them. CDR3: CSARGDGGRYEQYF. The CDR3 bases are TGCAGTGCTAGAGGGGACGGTGGACGCTACGAGCAGTACTTC.

Remarks on this clonotype: Mismatch with germline at one junction end may stem from a read error. V usage is TRBV11-2 and J usage is TRBJ2-1; TRBD2 aligns across 7 bases. CDR1 is SGHAT, CDR2 FQNNGV, per germline. This CDR3 contains 15 residues. CDR3 bases: TGCGCCAACAGCTTAGAGTGGTCTAGCGGCAATGAGCAGTTCTTC. This sequence encodes CANSLEWSSGNEQFF.

This clonotype occurred a few times. This chain uses TRBV6-5 with TRBJ1-3; TRBD1 agrees at 11 bases. The CDR3 has 16 amino acids. Trimming cost V 2 bases and J 0 bases; bases outside gene matches: 0. Germline V gene lookup returns CDR1 MNHEY and CDR2 SVGAGI. CDR3 bases: TGTGCCAGCAGTTACGGACAGGGGGCCTCTGGAAACACCATATATTTT. As protein: CASSYGQGASGNTIYF.

Concerning this clonotype: This may stem from a read error, because a much larger clone lies one nucleotide away. The chain links TRBV20-1 to TRBJ2-2, with TRBD1 as a possible D gene (7 bases). The CDR3 loop spans 13 amino acids. Germline lookup yields CDR1 DFQATT and CDR2 SNEGSKA (reference sequence). As DNA, the CDR3 is TGCAGTGCTAGTGACAGGGAGGCCGGGGAGCTGTTGTTT. The encoded protein is CSASDREAGELLF.